Included here is one T cell receptor (beta chain) sequence, with context. Its matching antigen is unknown. The junction had 6 bases not matched to a gene; V was cut back by 6 bases and J by 10 bases. CDR1 and CDR2 (germline): MNHEY, SVGAGI. The CDR3 spans 13 residues. This entry is derived from a study of T cells in narcolepsy. The overall study: Patients with NT1 or NT2 and healthy control donors were enrolled.

Generated by immunoSEQ multiplex PCR, the TCRdb table keeps only in-frame clones and is missing some. Here the sample spans about 35,000 clones, approximately 77% being singletons. Points from the study as a whole: HCRT-specific and TRIB2-specific autoreactive clonotypes appeared among same-patient CSF and blood CD4+ clonotypes. Autoreactive clone sequences were missing from some blood memory CD4+ repertoires. Blood of same and different patients, but not healthy controls, reportedly held recurring autoreactive clonotypes.

The receptor's source is a human donor in good health. Sample: memory (CD45RA-) CD4+ T cells from blood. J is TRBJ2-7 and V is TRBV6-5, with 13 positions matching TRBD2. This chain's CDR3 is CASSLGLAGAQYF. DNA for the CDR3: TGTGCCAGCAGCCTCGGACTAGCGGGAGCTCAGTACTTC.